This T cell receptor beta chain was captured by sequencing in a study of T cells in Graves' hyperthyroidism and ophthalmopathy. Amplified TCR beta CDR3 regions derived from RNA transcripts. Researchers ran a first-round RT-PCR on the TCR CDR3 using the HTBI primer set. Using its own MiXCR run on the multiplex PCR reads, TCRdb lists one record per CDR3 protein. This sample yields under 350,000 distinct CDR3 sequences, of which roughly 21% are seen a single time; about 50% belongs to the top ten. Trimming took 8 bases from V and 6 from J; bases not matched to a gene: 22. Germline CDR1 is MDHEN and CDR2 is SYDVKM. The CDR3 is made up of 19 amino acids.

This TCR was recovered from a woman between 45 and 65 years old with Graves' hyperthyroidism. This rearrangement joins TRBV28 to TRBJ2-1, with 10 bases identical to TRBD2. Sequencing input: blood. The CDR3 reads CASRSSGRTGPTRGNEQFF. DNA of the CDR3: TGTGCCAGCCGCTCTAGCGGGAGAACGGGACCCACCCGTGGCAATGAGCAGTTCTTC.